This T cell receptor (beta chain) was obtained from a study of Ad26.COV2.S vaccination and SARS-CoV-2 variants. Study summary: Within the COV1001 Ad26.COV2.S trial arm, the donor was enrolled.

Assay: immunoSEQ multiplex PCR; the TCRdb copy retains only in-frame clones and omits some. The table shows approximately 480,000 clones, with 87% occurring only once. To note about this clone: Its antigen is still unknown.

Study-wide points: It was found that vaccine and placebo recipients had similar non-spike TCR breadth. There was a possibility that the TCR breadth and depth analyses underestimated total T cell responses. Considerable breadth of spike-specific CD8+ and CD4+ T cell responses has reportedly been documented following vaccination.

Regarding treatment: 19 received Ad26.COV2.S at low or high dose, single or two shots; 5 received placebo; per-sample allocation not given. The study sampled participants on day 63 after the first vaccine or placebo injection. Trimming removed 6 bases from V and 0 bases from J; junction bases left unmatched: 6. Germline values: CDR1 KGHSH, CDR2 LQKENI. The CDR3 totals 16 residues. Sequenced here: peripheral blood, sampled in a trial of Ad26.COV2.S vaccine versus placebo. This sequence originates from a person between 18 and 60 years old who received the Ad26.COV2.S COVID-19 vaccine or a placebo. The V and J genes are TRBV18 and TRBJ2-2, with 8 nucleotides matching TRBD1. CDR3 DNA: TGTGCCAGCTCCCTGGGACAGGCATCGAACACCGGGGAGCTGTTTTTT. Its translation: CASSLGQASNTGELFF.